A single sample gave rise to the 29 T cell receptor beta chains below, sequenced in a study of cytomegalovirus exposure and HLA in healthy donors. It was with 60 Vbeta and 13 Jbeta primers that the PCR ran. Using immunoSEQ multiplex PCR, the repertoire was profiled, and TCRdb retains in-frame clones only, with some absent. The sample has around 80,000 clones, 60% to 85% seen once. Sequencing used PBMCs. These receptors all come from a middle-aged man in good health and CMV-seronegative.

Here the CDR3 DNA reads TGTGCCAGCAGGCTTACCCCGGGACTAGCGGGAGGGAAGGCCGGGGAGCTGTTTTTT. It specifies CASRLTPGLAGGKAGELFF. The chain carries TRBV2 and TRBJ2-2; TRBD2 matches 16 bases. The CDR3 consists of 19 residues. From germline, CDR1 is SNHLY and CDR2 FYNNEI. The junction had 13 bases not matched to a gene; V was cut back by 6 bases and J by 6 bases.

V is TRBV5-1 and J is TRBJ1-5; D remains unclear. This CDR3 contains 14 residues. V was cut by 0 bases and J by 0 bases, with 4 bases left in between. Looked up from germline, CDR1 is SGHRS and CDR2 is YFSETQ. In DNA form, the CDR3 reads TGCGCCAGCAGCTTGGAGAGTAGCAATCAGCCCCAGCATTTT. It specifies CASSLESSNQPQHF.

The table lists this clone with a count of one. The chain combines TRBV6-6 with TRBJ2-7, with D maybe TRBD2 (7 bases). Per the germline V gene, CDR1 is MNHNY and CDR2 is SVGAGI (reference sequence). The CDR3 runs to 15 residues. Trimming removed 0 bases at V and 2 bases at J, with 11 bases between. CDR3 sequence: CASSYSRGGAYEQYF. The CDR3 DNA sequence: TGTGCCAGCAGTTACTCGAGGGGGGGAGCCTACGAGCAGTACTTC.

In DNA form, the CDR3 reads TGTGCCAGCAGCCAAGGCGGCAGAGCGGGAGCTTTCTTT. This gives the protein CASSQGGRAGAFF. This rearrangement joins TRBV14 to TRBJ1-1; D not certain. Germline loops: CDR1 SGHDN, CDR2 FVKESK. The CDR3 is 13 residues long. Trimming stripped 1 base from V and 10 bases from J, with 13 bases between.

The chain combines TRBV18 with TRBJ2-7, with TRBD1 identical over 10 bases. The CDR3 is 14 residues long. V lost 1 base to trimming and J lost 5 bases; unmatched junction nucleotides: 2. Germline V gene data show CDR1 as KGHSH and CDR2 as LQKENI. CDR3 protein: CASSPRDRGHEQYF. The CDR3 DNA sequence: TGTGCCAGCTCACCACGGGACAGGGGCCACGAGCAGTACTTC.

The rearrangement links TRBV19 to TRBJ1-1, with D perhaps matching TRBD1 (6 bases). The CDR3 totals 15 residues. V gave up 8 bases and J gave up 6 bases, with 22 bases separating them. The germline gives CDR1 LNHDA, CDR2 SQIVND (reference sequence). The CDR3: CASSARDTLKAEAFF. Here the CDR3 DNA reads TGTGCCAGTTCCGCCCGGGACACCCTGAAGGCTGAAGCTTTCTTT.

The chain recombines TRBV18 with TRBJ2-3, with a possible D match to TRBD2 (5 bases). The CDR3 contains 13 residues. Trimming took 4 bases from V and 4 from J, leaving 9 bases between them. CDR1 and CDR2 from the germline V gene are KGHSH and LQKENI. The CDR3 DNA is TGTGCCAGCTCACAAGTTAGCGCAGATACGCAGTATTTT. Its protein is CASSQVSADTQYF. Complete variable domain (other parts from reference TRBV18 and TRBJ2-3): NAGVMQNPRHLVRRRGQEARLRCSPMKGHSHVYWYRQLPEEGLKFMVYLQKENIIDESGMPKERFSAEFPKEGPSILRIQQVVRGDSAAYFCASSQVSADTQYFGPGTRLTVL.

V is TRBV28 and J is TRBJ2-7, with D tentatively TRBD2 (6 bases). The ends were cut back, 10 bases at V and 9 bases at J, with 19 bases in the middle. The CDR3 runs to 12 residues. CDR1 is MDHEN and CDR2 is SYDVKM in the germline V gene. The CDR3 coding sequence is TGTGCCACGACTAGGACGGGGAGAGGGCAGTACTTC. The encoded protein is CATTRTGRGQYF.

The rearrangement joins TRBV10-3 to TRBJ2-5; the match to TRBD1 covers 7 bases. The CDR3 loop spans 12 amino acids. Germline V gene sequence: CDR1 ENHRY, CDR2 SYGVKD. With V trimmed by 10 bases and J by 5 bases, 7 bases remained unmatched. CDR3 nucleotide sequence: TGTGCCACCACAGGGGCCAGCGAGACCCAGTACTTC. Protein product: CATTGASETQYF.

J is TRBJ2-3 and V is TRBV5-1; TRBD2 aligns across 9 bases. J lost 6 bases, V lost 1 base, and 6 bases had no gene match. There are 15 residues in the CDR3. CDR1 is SGHRS, CDR2 YFSETQ, per germline. The CDR3 region has the DNA TGCGCCAGCAGCTTGCCCAGCGGGAGGTCGGATACGCAGTATTTT. Its translation is CASSLPSGRSDTQYF.

This chain links TRBV28 with TRBJ1-2; the D gene is possibly TRBD1 (5 bases). The CDR3 totals 13 residues. Trimming pared 4 bases from V and 6 bases from J, leaving 12 bases between. CDR1 is MDHEN, CDR2 SYDVKM, per germline. The CDR3 DNA reads TGTGCCAGCAGTTCTCAGGGAGGAAATGGCTACACCTTC. Protein: CASSSQGGNGYTF.

The chain links TRBV6-1 to TRBJ2-5; the D is unclear. This CDR3 is built from 13 residues. V dropped 8 bases and J dropped 5 bases, with 15 bases sitting between them. Per the germline V gene, CDR1 is MNHNS and CDR2 is SASEGT. The CDR3 DNA is TGTGCCAGCCTAAGGCGACTCGTGGAGACCCAGTACTTC. Translated: CASLRRLVETQYF.

The chain links TRBV28 to TRBJ1-2, with D unclear. Trimming shortened V by 6 bases and J by 5 bases, and 16 bases separated the two germline ends. Germline V gives CDR1 MDHEN, CDR2 SYDVKM. The CDR3 contains 14 residues. CDR3 nucleotides: TGTGCCAGCAGCAAAATTTCGGGGATGTATGGCTACACCTTC. It translates to CASSKISGMYGYTF.

The V gene is TRBV6-5, the J gene TRBJ1-1; D is unresolved. Trimming shortened V by 4 bases and J by 5 bases, and 11 bases separated the two germline ends. Germline V gene lookup returns CDR1 MNHEY and CDR2 SVGAGI. This CDR3 comprises 13 residues. CDR3 region: CASSFLRRTEAFF. In DNA, the CDR3 is TGTGCCAGCAGTTTTTTAAGGAGGACTGAAGCTTTCTTT.

This chain connects TRBV5-1 to TRBJ2-7; D gene uncertain. The V end lost 1 base, the J end lost 0 bases, and 2 bases lay between the germline ends. This CDR3 contains 12 residues. Germline values: CDR1 SGHRS, CDR2 YFSETQ. The CDR3 protein is CASSLYSYEQYF. The DNA of the CDR3 is TGCGCCAGCAGCTTGTACTCCTACGAGCAGTACTTC.

Of note for this clone: A read error may produce the germline difference seen at one junction end. V is TRBV7-7 and J is TRBJ2-5; 10 bases are a match to TRBD2. The CDR3 consists of 13 residues. Germline V gene lookup returns CDR1 SSHAT and CDR2 FNYEAQ (reference sequence). The DNA for the CDR3 is TGTGCTAGCAGCCAGGAGCGGGAGGGGACCCAGTACTTC. This codes for CASSQEREGTQYF.

The V and J genes are TRBV5-4 and TRBJ2-3; TRBD2 agrees at 12 bases. The V segment lost 5 bases and the J segment 3 bases; nucleotides outside the gene matches: 16. Germline CDR1 is SGHNT and CDR2 is YYREEE (reference sequence). This CDR3 region has 19 residues. The CDR3 protein is CASSLSGLAGGFTTDTQYF. CDR3 nucleotides: TGTGCCAGCAGTCTATCGGGACTAGCGGGTGGGTTCACTACAGATACGCAGTATTTT.

The rearrangement joins TRBV21-1 to TRBJ1-1; the D call TRBD1 from the table was never checked on the DNA. TRBV21-1 is flagged as a pseudogene. The CDR3 is 16 residues long. The CDR3 protein is CASSASPGQGETEAFF. The DNA of the CDR3 is TGTGCCAGCAGCGCTTCCCCGGGACAGGGCGAGACTGAAGCTTTCTTT.

V and J are TRBV5-6 and TRBJ2-7; possible D gene TRBD2, 5 bases. Germline V gene data show CDR1 as SGHDT and CDR2 as YYEEEE. Trimming shortened V by 3 bases and J by 5 bases, and 15 bases separated the two germline ends. The CDR3 runs 14 residues. CDR3 sequence (DNA): TGTGCCAGCAGCTGGTACTCCGGGGAGAACGAGCAGTACTTC. It encodes CASSWYSGENEQYF.

The CDR3 sequence: CASSLDHLNGYTF. As DNA, the CDR3 is TGTGCCAGCAGCTTAGATCACCTAAATGGCTACACCTTC. The chain links TRBV7-2 to TRBJ1-2; D uncertain. Germline V gene lookup returns CDR1 SGHTA and CDR2 FQGNSA. This CDR3 region has 13 residues. Trimming stripped 1 base from V and 6 bases from J, with 9 bases between.

This chain uses TRBV28 with TRBJ2-1; 12 nucleotides agree with TRBD2. The length of the CDR3 is 18 residues. Germline assignment: CDR1 MDHEN and CDR2 SYDVKM. With V trimmed by 3 bases and J by 9 bases, 15 bases remained unmatched. The CDR3: CASSLPSGRAISAVEQFF. As DNA, the CDR3 is TGTGCCAGCAGTTTGCCTAGCGGGAGGGCCATATCAGCTGTTGAGCAGTTCTTC.

The chain links TRBV6-1 to TRBJ2-6; D ambiguous. Germline CDR1 reads MNHNS; CDR2 reads SASEGT. The CDR3 is 17 amino acids. V was clipped by 3 bases and J by 1 base, with 13 bases between them. The CDR3 DNA reads as TGTGCCAGCAGTGAGCGACAAGCTACGTCTGGGGCCAACGTCCTGACTTTC. Protein sequence: CASSERQATSGANVLTF.

Turning to this clone: The germline gene is not matched at one end of the junction; a read error may be the cause. The rearrangement links TRBV5-4 to TRBJ2-1, with D possibly being TRBD2 (6 bases). The CDR3 has 15 residues. Germline V gene data show CDR1 as SGHNT and CDR2 as YYREEE (reference sequence). The CDR3 spells CASTLLGGPRNEQFF. Here the CDR3 DNA reads TGTGCCAGCACCTTGTTGGGGGGACCTAGAAATGAGCAGTTCTTC.

The chain combines TRBV18 with TRBJ2-3; 11 bases line up with TRBD2. CDR3 length: 17 amino acids. From germline, CDR1 is KGHSH and CDR2 LQKENI. V shed 2 bases and J 2 bases; nucleotides not matched to a gene: 6. CDR3 in DNA: TGTGCCAGCTCACCAAGGGCTAGCGGGAGGCTCACAGATACGCAGTATTTT. Its translation: CASSPRASGRLTDTQYF.

The chain recombines TRBV2 with TRBJ2-4; D might be TRBD1 (5 bases). The CDR3 extends over 12 amino acids. Trimming pared 2 bases from V and 6 bases from J, leaving 5 bases between. Germline assignment: CDR1 SNHLY and CDR2 FYNNEI. The CDR3 DNA follows: TGTGCCAGCAGTGAAAGGGGAAACATTCAGTACTTC. It codes for CASSERGNIQYF.

The chain is built from TRBV6-1 and TRBJ2-3; D is ambiguous. The CDR3 covers 14 residues. Germline V gene data show CDR1 as MNHNS and CDR2 as SASEGT. The germline V and J ends were trimmed by 7 bases and 0 bases, with 11 bases remaining between them. CDR3 bases: TGTGCCAGCACGCGGAGTCCTAGCACAGATACGCAGTATTTT. It translates to CASTRSPSTDTQYF.

V is TRBV19 and J is TRBJ2-7; 8 nucleotides agree with TRBD2. There are 14 residues in the CDR3. The germline CDR1 and CDR2 sequences are LNHDA and SQIVND (reference sequence). The V and J ends lost 4 bases and 3 bases, in that order; junction bases with no gene match: 5. CDR3 amino acids: CASSTLAGGYEQYF. The CDR3 DNA follows: TGTGCCAGTAGTACCTTGGCGGGAGGCTACGAGCAGTACTTC.

This clone was detected only once. The chain uses TRBV7-9 and TRBJ2-5; D possibly corresponds to TRBD1 (7 bases). The ends were cut back, 4 bases at V and 5 bases at J, with 17 bases in the middle. The CDR3 has 15 amino acids. Per germline, CDR1 SEHNR and CDR2 FQNEAQ (reference sequence). The CDR3 loop is CASSSTRQGLETQYF. The CDR3 bases are TGTGCCAGCAGCTCGACAAGACAGGGACTGGAGACCCAGTACTTC.

This chain uses TRBV11-2 with TRBJ2-7; 12 nucleotides align to TRBD2. There are 15 residues in the CDR3. CDR1 SGHAT and CDR2 FQNNGV come from the germline V gene. Germline trimming cut 5 bases from V and 0 bases from J; bases unmatched to any gene: 2. The CDR3 DNA follows: TGTGCCAGCAGCGGACTAGCGGGGCTCTCCTACGAGCAGTACTTC. This codes for CASSGLAGLSYEQYF.